A selection of T cell receptor beta chains follows, all from one sample in a study of CD8+ T cells in alopecia areata. The method was immunoSEQ multiplex PCR; TCRdb's version includes in-frame clones alone and lacks a portion of them. The sample contains about 180,000 clones, about 66% of which appear only once. This specimen was CD8+ T cells sorted from blood, taken at week 0. The receptors originated from a human donor with alopecia areata. CDR3s include the opening cysteine and the closing phenylalanine or tryptophan. The D gene is left open where the match is weak. Expanded clones are given a class, and other clones once, few, many or no size at all.

d_call	clone_size	v_call	j_call	cdr3_nt	cdr3_aa
-	-	TRBV5-1	TRBJ2-3	TGCGCCAGCAGCCCGGGCGGAGCAGATACGCAGTATTTT	CASSPGGADTQYF
TRBD2	-	TRBV13	TRBJ2-2	TGTGCCAGCAGCTTCGGGACTAGCGGGATGAACACCGGGGAGCTGTTTTTT	CASSFGTSGMNTGELFF
-	-	TRBV30	TRBJ1-3	TGTGCCTGGGAAAAACAAAACTCTGGAAACACCATATATTTT	CAWEKQNSGNTIYF
-	-	TRBV30	TRBJ2-2	TGTGCCTGGAGCGGACAGTTCACCGGGGAGCTGTTTTTT	CAWSGQFTGELFF
TRBD2	few	TRBV7-7	TRBJ2-5	TGTGCTAGCAGCGTGGGACTACCCTCAATCGAGACCCAGTACTTC	CASSVGLPSIETQYF
-	-	TRBV7-9	TRBJ1-4	TGTGCCAGCAGCTTAGGGGCCTTGGGTGATGAAAAACTGTTTTTT	CASSLGALGDEKLFF
TRBD1	few	TRBV29-1	TRBJ1-1	TGCAGCGTCCTAGGACAGGGGTCCGACACTGAAGCTTTCTTT	CSVLGQGSDTEAFF
TRBD1	-	TRBV7-9	TRBJ2-3	TGTGCCAGCAGCTTCCCGGGACAGGGGATTGGAGATACGCAGTATTTT	CASSFPGQGIGDTQYF
-	-	TRBV5-6	TRBJ2-3	TGTGCCAGCAGCTTCGGCGCAGATACGCAGTATTTT	CASSFGADTQYF
-	-	TRBV6-5	TRBJ2-1	TGTGCCAGCAGTGACCGGACGTACAATGAGCAGTTCTTC	CASSDRTYNEQFF
-	-	TRBV11-2	TRBJ2-5	TGTGCCAGCAGCTTCGGGGAGACCCAGTACTTC	CASSFGETQYF
-	-	TRBV29-1	TRBJ2-3	TGCAGCGTTAATTATGTGTCTACCAGCACAGATACGCAGTATTTT	CSVNYVSTSTDTQYF
-	few	TRBV29-1	TRBJ1-2	TGCAGCGTTGACTCCCTCGGGTGGGGCCAAAACTATGGCTACACCTTC	CSVDSLGWGQNYGYTF
TRBD1	-	TRBV30	TRBJ2-7	TGTGCCTGGGGAAGACAGGGCAACTACGAGCAGTACTTC	CAWGRQGNYEQYF
-	once	TRBV14	TRBJ1-2	TGTGCCAGCAGCCAATTCACGGGAGTAGGTGCTGGCTACACCTTC	CASSQFTGVGAGYTF
-	-	TRBV30	TRBJ1-3	TGTGCCTGGAGCTCGGGGAACACCATATATTTT	CAWSSGNTIYF
TRBD2	-	TRBV15	TRBJ2-3	TGTGCCACCAGCAGAACCCCGCGGGGGGATACGCAGTATTTT	CATSRTPRGDTQYF
-	-	TRBV13	TRBJ1-1	TGTGCCAGCAGCTTACCCCAGGAGAACACTGAAGCTTTCTTT	CASSLPQENTEAFF
-	-	TRBV7-9	TRBJ1-2	TGTGCCAGCAGCTTAGAGGGCGGGGGCCCCGGCTACACCTTC	CASSLEGGGPGYTF
TRBD1	once	TRBV7-9	TRBJ1-1	TGTGCCAGCAGCTCCCGGGACAGGGTTTACACTGAAGCTTTCTTT	CASSSRDRVYTEAFF
-	few	TRBV30	TRBJ1-2	TGTGCCTGGAGTGTACGCGGCCGTCCCCGCTATGGCTACACCTTC	CAWSVRGRPRYGYTF
-	-	TRBV7-9	TRBJ1-1	TGTGCCAGCAGCGGGGGGGTGAACACTGAAGCTTTCTTT	CASSGGVNTEAFF
-	-	TRBV9	TRBJ1-2	TGTGCCAGCAGCGTAGCGGGGGTGGGCTACACCTTC	CASSVAGVGYTF
-	-	TRBV6-5	TRBJ2-2	TGTGCCAGCAGTGGGGGGGGCGCCTCCGGGGAGCTGTTTTTT	CASSGGGASGELFF
-	-	TRBV4-1	TRBJ2-5	TGCGCCAGCAGCCAAGGCAGGGGTCAGACAGGAGAGACCCAGTACTTC	CASSQGRGQTGETQYF
-	-	TRBV6-5	TRBJ1-2	TGTGCCAGCAGTTACTCGGAGCACTATGGCTACACCTTC	CASSYSEHYGYTF
-	-	TRBV6-5	TRBJ1-5	TGTGCCAGCAGCTCCGACAGGAATCAGCCCCAGCATTTT	CASSSDRNQPQHF
TRBD1	-	TRBV5-6	TRBJ1-4	TGTGCCAGCAGCTCGGACAGGGGTAATGAAAAACTGTTTTTT	CASSSDRGNEKLFF
-	-	TRBV19	TRBJ1-5	TGTGCCAGTAGTCCGCTCGCAGGACCGGTGGCCCAGCATTTT	CASSPLAGPVAQHF
-	-	TRBV27	TRBJ2-7	TGTGCCAGCAGTTGGGGGGCTGAGCAGTACTTC	CASSWGAEQYF
TRBD1	-	TRBV6-5	TRBJ2-3	TGTGCCAGCAGAGAAACAGGGGGCTTAGATACGCAGTATTTT	CASRETGGLDTQYF
-	-	TRBV9	TRBJ1-2	TGTGCCAGCAGCACGGACACCCTGCACTTC	CASSTDTLHF
-	-	TRBV30	TRBJ1-1	TGTGCCTTAGTTGTGAGCACTGAAGCTTTCTTT	CALVVSTEAFF
-	few	TRBV5-1	TRBJ2-1	TGCGCCAGCAGCGACGGATCCTACAATGAGCAGTTCTTC	CASSDGSYNEQFF
-	-	TRBV7-9	TRBJ1-5	TGTGCCAGCAGCTCGAATCAGGGTCCCAATCAGCCCCAGCATTTT	CASSSNQGPNQPQHF
-	-	TRBV6-1	TRBJ2-3	TGTGCCAGCAGCTCCAGATGGCCCTCTCCAGATACGCAGTATTTT	CASSSRWPSPDTQYF
TRBD2	-	TRBV13	TRBJ2-1	TGTGCCAGCAGCTTGGGGACTAGCGGATACAATGAGCAGTTCTTC	CASSLGTSGYNEQFF